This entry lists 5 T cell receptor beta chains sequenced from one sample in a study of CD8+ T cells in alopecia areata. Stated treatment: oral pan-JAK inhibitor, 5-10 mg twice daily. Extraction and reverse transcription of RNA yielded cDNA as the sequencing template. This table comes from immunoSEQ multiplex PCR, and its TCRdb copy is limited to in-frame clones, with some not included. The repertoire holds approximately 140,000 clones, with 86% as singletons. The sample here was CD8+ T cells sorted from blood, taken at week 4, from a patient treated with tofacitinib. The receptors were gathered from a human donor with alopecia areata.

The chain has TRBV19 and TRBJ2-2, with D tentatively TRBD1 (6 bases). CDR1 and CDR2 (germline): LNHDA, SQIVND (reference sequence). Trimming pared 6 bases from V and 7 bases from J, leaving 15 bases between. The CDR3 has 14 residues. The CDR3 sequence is CASSLTGTGGELFF. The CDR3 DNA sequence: TGTGCCAGTAGCCTCACAGGGACGGGCGGGGAGCTGTTTTTT.

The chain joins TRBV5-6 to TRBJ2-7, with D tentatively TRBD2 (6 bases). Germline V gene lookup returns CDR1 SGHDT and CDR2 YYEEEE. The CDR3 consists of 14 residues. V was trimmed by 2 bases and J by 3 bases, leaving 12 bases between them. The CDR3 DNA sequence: TGTGCCAGCAGCTTAGGTGGGGGGAGCTACGAGCAGTACTTC. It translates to CASSLGGGSYEQYF.

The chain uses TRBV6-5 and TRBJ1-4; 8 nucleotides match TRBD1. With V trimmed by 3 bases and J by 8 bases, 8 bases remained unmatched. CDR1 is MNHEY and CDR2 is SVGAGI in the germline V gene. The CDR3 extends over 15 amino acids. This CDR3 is CASSYWTGLAEKLFF. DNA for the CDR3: TGTGCCAGCAGTTATTGGACAGGGTTGGCGGAAAAACTGTTTTTT.

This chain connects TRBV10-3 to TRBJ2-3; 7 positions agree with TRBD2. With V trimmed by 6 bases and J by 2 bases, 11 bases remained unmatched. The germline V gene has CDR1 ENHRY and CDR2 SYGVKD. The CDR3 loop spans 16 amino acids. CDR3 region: CAIRDPAGRDTDTQYF. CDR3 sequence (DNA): TGTGCCATCAGGGACCCAGCGGGGAGGGACACAGATACGCAGTATTTT.

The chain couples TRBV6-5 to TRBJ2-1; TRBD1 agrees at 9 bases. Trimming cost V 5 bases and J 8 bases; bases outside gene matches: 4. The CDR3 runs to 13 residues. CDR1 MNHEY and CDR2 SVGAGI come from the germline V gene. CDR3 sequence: CASSTGGGYEQFF. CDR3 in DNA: TGTGCCAGCAGTACAGGGGGCGGCTATGAGCAGTTCTTC.